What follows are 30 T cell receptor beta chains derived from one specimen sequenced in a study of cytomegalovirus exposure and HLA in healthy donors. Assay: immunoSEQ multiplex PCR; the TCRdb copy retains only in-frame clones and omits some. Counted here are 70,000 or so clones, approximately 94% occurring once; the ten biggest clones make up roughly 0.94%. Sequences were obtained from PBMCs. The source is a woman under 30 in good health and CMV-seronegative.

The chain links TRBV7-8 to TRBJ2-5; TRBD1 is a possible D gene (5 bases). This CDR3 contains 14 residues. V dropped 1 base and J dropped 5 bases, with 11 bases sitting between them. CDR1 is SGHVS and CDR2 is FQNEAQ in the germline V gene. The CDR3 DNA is TGTGCCAGCAGCTTAGGGACAACGAAGGAGACCCAGTACTTC. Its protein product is CASSLGTTKETQYF.

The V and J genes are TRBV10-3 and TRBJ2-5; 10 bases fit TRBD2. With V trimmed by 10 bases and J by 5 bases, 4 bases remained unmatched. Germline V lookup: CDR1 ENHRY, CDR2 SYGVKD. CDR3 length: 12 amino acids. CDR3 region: CATTAGGETQYF. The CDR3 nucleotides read TGTGCCACCACAGCGGGAGGGGAGACCCAGTACTTC.

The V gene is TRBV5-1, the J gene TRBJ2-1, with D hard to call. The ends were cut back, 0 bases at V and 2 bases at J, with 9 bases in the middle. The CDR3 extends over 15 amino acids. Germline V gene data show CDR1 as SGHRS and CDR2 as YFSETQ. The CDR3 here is CASSLAPSTYNEQFF. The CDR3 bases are TGCGCCAGCAGCTTGGCCCCCAGTACCTACAATGAGCAGTTCTTC.

In DNA, the CDR3 is TGTGCCACCAGCAGAGATAGGGGGGGTCGCAATCAGCCCCAGCATTTT. Its translation: CATSRDRGGRNQPQHF. The rearrangement uses TRBV15 and TRBJ1-5; D might be TRBD1 (6 bases). The germline V and J ends were trimmed by 0 bases and 2 bases, with 11 bases remaining between them. CDR1 is LNHNV, CDR2 YYDKDF, per germline (reference sequence). The CDR3 extends over 16 amino acids.

CDR3 DNA sequence: TGTGCCAGCAGCGAGGGACTCAAAGAGACCCAGTACTTC. Translated: CASSEGLKETQYF. V usage is TRBV9 and J usage is TRBJ2-5; a weak D match, TRBD2 (6 bases). The CDR3 extends over 13 amino acids. Germline V gene sequence: CDR1 SGDLS, CDR2 YYNGEE. Trimming took off 3 bases at V and 3 bases at J, with 9 bases between the two ends.

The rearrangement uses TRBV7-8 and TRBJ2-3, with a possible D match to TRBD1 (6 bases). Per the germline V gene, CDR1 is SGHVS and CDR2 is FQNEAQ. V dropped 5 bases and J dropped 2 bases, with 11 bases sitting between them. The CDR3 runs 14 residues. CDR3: CASSRQASTDTQYF. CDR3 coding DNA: TGTGCCAGCAGCCGACAGGCATCCACAGATACGCAGTATTTT.

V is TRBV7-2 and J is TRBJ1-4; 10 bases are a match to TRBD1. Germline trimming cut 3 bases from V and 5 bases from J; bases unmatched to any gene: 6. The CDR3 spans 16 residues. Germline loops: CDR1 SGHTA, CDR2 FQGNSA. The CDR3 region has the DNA TGTGCCAGCAGCTTGGCCTGGGACAGGGGAAATGAAAAACTGTTTTTT. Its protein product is CASSLAWDRGNEKLFF.

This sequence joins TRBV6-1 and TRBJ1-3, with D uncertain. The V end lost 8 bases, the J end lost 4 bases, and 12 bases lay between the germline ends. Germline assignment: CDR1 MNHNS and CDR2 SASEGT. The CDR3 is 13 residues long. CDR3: CASGPGSGNTIYF. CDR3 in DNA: TGTGCCAGCGGTCCGGGTTCGGGAAACACCATATATTTT.

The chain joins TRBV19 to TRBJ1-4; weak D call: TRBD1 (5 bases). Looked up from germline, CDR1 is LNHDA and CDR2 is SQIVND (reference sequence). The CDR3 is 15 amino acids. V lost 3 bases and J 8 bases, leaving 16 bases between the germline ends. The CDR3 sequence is CASSISGSQGEKLFF. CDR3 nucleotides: TGTGCCAGTAGTATCTCCGGGAGCCAGGGCGAAAAACTGTTTTTT. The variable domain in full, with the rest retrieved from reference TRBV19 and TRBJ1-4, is DGGITQSPKYLFRKEGQNVTLSCEQNLNHDAMYWYRQDPGQGLRLIYYSQIVNDFQKGDIAEGYSVSREKKESFPLTVTSAQKNPTAFYLCASSISGSQGEKLFFGSGTQLSVL.

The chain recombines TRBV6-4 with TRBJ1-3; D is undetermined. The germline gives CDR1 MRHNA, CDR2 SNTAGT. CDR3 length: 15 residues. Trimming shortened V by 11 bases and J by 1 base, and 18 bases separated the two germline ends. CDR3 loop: CAYEAPADSGNTIYF. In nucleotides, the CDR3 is TGTGCCTACGAGGCCCCAGCCGATTCTGGAAACACCATATATTTT.

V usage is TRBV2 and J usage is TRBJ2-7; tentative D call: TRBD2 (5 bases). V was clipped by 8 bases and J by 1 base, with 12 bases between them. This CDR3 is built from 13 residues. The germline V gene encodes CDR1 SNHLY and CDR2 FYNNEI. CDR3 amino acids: CASYLERSYEQYF. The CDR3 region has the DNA TGTGCCAGCTACTTGGAGCGGTCCTACGAGCAGTACTTC.

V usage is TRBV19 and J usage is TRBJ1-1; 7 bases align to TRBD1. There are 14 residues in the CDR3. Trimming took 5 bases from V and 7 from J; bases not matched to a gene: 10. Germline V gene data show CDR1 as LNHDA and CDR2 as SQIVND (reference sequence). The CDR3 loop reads CASSFQGELREAFF. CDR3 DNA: TGTGCCAGTAGTTTTCAGGGGGAACTCCGTGAAGCTTTCTTT. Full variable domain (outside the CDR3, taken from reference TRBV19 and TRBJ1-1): DGGITQSPKYLFRKEGQNVTLSCEQNLNHDAMYWYRQDPGQGLRLIYYSQIVNDFQKGDIAEGYSVSREKKESFPLTVTSAQKNPTAFYLCASSFQGELREAFFGQGTRLTVV.

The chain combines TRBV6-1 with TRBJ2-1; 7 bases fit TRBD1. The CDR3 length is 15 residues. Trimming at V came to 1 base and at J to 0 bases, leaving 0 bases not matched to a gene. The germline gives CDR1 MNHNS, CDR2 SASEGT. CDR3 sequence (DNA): TGTGCCAGCAGTGAAGGACAGGGCTCCTACAATGAGCAGTTCTTC. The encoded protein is CASSEGQGSYNEQFF.

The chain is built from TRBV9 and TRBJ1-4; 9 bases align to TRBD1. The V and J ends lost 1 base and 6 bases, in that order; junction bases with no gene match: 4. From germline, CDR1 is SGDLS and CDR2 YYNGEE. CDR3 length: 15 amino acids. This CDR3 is CASSVTGTGYEKLFF. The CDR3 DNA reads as TGTGCCAGCAGCGTAACCGGGACAGGGTATGAAAAACTGTTTTTT.

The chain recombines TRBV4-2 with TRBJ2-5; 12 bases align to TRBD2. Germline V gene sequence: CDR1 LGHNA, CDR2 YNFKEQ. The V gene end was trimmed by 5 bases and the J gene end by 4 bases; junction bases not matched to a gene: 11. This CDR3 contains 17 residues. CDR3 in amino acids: CASSSPRTSGVRETQYF. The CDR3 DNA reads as TGTGCCAGCAGCTCCCCCCGGACTAGCGGGGTCCGAGAGACCCAGTACTTC.

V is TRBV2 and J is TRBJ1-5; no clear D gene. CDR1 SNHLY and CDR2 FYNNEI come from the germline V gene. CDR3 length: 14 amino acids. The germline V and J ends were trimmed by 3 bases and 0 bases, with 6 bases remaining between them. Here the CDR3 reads CASSDMSSNQPQHF. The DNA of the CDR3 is TGTGCCAGCAGTGATATGAGTAGCAATCAGCCCCAGCATTTT. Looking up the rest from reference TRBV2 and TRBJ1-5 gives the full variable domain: EPEVTQTPSHQVTQMGQEVILRCVPISNHLYFYWYRQILGQKVEFLVSFYNNEISEKSEIFDDQFSVERPDGSNFTLKIRSTKLEDSAMYFCASSDMSSNQPQHFGDGTRLSIL.

The CDR3 spells CASSLSRSSPLHF. The CDR3 region has the DNA TGTGCCAGCAGCCTCTCCCGGAGTTCACCCCTCCACTTT. The chain joins TRBV14 to TRBJ1-6; D call uncertain. CDR1 and CDR2 from the germline V gene are SGHDN and FVKESK. The CDR3 spans 13 residues. With 4 bases removed from V and 9 bases from J, the gap between germline ends came to 10 bases.

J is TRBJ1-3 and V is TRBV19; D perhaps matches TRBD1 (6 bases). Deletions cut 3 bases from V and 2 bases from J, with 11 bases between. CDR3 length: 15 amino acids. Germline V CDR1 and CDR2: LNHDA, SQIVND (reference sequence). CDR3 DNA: TGTGCCAGTAGTATCACAGCAGGGGCTGGAAACACCATATATTTT. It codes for CASSITAGAGNTIYF.

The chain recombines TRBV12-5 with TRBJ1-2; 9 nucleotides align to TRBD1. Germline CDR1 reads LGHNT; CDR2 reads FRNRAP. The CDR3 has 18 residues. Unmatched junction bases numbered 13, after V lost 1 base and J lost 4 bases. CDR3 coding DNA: TGTGCTAGTGGTTTGGCCGGGACAGGGAGAAGGGTTGTCTATGGCTACACCTTC. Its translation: CASGLAGTGRRVVYGYTF.

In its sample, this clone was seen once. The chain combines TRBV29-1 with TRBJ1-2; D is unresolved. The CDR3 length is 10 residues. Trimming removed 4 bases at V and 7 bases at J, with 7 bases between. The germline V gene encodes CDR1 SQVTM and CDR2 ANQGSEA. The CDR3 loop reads CSVVEGGYTF. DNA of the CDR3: TGCAGCGTTGTTGAGGGTGGCTACACCTTC.

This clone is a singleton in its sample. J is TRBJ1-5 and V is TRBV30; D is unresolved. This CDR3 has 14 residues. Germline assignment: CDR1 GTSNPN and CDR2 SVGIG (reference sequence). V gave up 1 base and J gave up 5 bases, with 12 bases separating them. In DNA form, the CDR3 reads TGTGCCTGGAGTGCTAGGTCTCAAGATCAGCCCCAGCATTTT. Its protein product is CAWSARSQDQPQHF.

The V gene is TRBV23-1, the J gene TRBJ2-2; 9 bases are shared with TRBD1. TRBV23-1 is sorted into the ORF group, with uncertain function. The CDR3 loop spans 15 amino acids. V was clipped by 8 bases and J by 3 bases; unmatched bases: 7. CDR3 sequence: CASPTGGEYTGELFF. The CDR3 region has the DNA TGCGCCAGCCCAACAGGGGGCGAGTACACCGGGGAGCTGTTTTTT.

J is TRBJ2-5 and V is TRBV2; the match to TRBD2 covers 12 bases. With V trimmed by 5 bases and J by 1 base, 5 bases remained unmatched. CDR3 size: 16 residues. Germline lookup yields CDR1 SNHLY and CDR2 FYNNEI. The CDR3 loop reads CASSRGLAGLQETQYF. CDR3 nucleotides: TGTGCCAGCAGTAGAGGACTAGCGGGGCTCCAAGAGACCCAGTACTTC.

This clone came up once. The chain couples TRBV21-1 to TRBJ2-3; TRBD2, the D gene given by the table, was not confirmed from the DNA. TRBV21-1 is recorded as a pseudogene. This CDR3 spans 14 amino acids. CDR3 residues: CADAAALRPDTQYF. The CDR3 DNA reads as TGTGCCGATGCGGCAGCCTTGAGACCAGATACGCAGTATTTT.

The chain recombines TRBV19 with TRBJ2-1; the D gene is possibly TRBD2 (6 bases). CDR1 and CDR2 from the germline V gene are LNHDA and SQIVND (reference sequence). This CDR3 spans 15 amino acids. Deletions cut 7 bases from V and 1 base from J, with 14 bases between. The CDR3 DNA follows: TGTGCCAGTAAAGGAATGGCGGGATCCTACAATGAGCAGTTCTTC. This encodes CASKGMAGSYNEQFF.

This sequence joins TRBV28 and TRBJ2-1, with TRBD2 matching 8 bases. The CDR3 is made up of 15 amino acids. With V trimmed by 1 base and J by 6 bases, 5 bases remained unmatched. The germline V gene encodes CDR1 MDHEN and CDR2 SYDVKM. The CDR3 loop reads CASSLSGGRGNEQFF. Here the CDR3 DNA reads TGTGCCAGCAGTTTATCGGGGGGGCGGGGCAATGAGCAGTTCTTC.

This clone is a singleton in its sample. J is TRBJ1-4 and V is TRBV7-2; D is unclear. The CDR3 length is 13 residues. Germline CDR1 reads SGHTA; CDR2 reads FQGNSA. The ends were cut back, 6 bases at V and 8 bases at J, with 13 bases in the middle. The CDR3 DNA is TGTGCCAGCAGGGAGATAGGCGTCGAAAAACTGTTTTTT. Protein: CASREIGVEKLFF. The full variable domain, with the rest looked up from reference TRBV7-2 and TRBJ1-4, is GAGVSQSPSNKVTEKGKDVELRCDPISGHTALYWYRQSLGQGLEFLIYFQGNSAPDKSGLPSDRFSAERTGGSVSTLTIQRTQQEDSAVYLCASREIGVEKLFFGSGTQLSVL.

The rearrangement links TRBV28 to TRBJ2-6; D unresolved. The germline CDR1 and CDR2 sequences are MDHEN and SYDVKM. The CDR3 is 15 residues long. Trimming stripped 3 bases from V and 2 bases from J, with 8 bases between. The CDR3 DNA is TGTGCCAGCAGTTTTTCGGTGCCTGGGGCCAACGTCCTGACTTTC. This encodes CASSFSVPGANVLTF.

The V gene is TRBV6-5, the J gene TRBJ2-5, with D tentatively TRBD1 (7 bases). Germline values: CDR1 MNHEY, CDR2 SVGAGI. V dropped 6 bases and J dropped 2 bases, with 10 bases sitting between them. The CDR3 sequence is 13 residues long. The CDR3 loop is CASRAGGQETQYF. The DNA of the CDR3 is TGTGCCAGCAGGGCAGGGGGGCAAGAGACCCAGTACTTC.

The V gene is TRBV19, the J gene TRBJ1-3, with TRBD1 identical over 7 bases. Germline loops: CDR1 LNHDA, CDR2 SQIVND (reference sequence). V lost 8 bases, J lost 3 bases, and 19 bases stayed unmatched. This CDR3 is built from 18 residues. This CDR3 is CASSLLPPGQSFGNTIYF. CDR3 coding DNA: TGTGCCAGTTCTTTGCTACCCCCGGGACAGTCTTTTGGAAACACCATATATTTT.